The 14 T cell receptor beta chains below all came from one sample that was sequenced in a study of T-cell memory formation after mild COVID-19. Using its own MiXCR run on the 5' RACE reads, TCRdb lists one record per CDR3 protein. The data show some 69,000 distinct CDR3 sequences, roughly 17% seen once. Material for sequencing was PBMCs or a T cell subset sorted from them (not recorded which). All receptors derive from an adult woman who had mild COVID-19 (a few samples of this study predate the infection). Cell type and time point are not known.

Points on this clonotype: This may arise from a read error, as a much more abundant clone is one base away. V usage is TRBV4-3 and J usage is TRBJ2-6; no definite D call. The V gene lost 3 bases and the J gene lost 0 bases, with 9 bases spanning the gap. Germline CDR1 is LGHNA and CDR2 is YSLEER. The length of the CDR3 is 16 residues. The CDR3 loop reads CASSHEIVSGANVLTF. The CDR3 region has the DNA TGCGCCAGCAGCCACGAGATCGTCTCTGGGGCCAACGTCCTGACTTTC.

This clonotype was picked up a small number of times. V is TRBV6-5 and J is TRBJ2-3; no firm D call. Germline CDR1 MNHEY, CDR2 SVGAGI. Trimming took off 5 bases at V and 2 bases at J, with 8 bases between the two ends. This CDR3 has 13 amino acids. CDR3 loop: CASSPPFTDTQYF. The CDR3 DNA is TGTGCCAGCAGTCCTCCTTTCACAGATACGCAGTATTTT.

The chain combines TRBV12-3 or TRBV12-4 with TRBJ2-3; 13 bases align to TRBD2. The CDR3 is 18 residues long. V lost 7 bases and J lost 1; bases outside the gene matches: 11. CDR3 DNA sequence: TGTGCCAGCATCCCCGGACTAGCGGGAGACTCACGCACAGATACGCAGTATTTT. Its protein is CASIPGLAGDSRTDTQYF.

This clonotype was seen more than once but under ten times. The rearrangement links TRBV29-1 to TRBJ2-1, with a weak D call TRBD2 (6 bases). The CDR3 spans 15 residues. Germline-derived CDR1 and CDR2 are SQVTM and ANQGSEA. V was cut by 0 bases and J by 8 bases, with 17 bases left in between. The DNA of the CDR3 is TGCAGCGTTGAAGATCCCTCATGGTCGGGGGATGAGCAGTTCTTC. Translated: CSVEDPSWSGDEQFF.

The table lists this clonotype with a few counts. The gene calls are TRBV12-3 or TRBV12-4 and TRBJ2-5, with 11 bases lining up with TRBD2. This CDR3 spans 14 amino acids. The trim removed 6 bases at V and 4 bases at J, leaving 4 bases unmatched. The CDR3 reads CASRDLAGGETQYF. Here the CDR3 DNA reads TGTGCCAGCAGAGACCTAGCGGGGGGAGAGACCCAGTACTTC.

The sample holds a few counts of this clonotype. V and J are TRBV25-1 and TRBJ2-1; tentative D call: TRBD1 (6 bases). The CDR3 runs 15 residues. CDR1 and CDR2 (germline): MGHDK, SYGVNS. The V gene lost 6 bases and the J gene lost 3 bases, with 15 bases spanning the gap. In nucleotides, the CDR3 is TGTGCCAGCAGAAATGAAGAGACAGGCTACAATGAGCAGTTCTTC. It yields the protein CASRNEETGYNEQFF.

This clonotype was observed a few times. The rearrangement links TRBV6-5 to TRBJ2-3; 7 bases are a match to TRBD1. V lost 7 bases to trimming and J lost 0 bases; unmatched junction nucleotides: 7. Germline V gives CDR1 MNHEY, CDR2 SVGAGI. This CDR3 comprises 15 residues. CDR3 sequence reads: CASIPRQGSTDTQYF. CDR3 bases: TGTGCCAGCATCCCTCGACAGGGTAGCACAGATACGCAGTATTTT.

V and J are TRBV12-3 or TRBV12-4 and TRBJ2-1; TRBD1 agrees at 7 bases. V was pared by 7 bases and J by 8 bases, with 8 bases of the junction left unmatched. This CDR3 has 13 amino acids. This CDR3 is CASTLGGWDEQFF. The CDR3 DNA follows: TGTGCCAGCACTCTAGGGGGCTGGGATGAGCAGTTCTTC.

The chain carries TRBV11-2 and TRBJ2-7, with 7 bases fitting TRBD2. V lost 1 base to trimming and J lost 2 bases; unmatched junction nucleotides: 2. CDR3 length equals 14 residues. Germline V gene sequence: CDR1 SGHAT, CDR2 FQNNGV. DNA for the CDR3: TGTGCCAGCAGCTTAGCCCGGGGGGCCTACGAGCAGTACTTC. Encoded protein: CASSLARGAYEQYF.

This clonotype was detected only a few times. The CDR3 sequence is CSALMTGTVTYEQYF. In DNA, the CDR3 is TGCAGTGCTCTGATGACCGGGACTGTTACCTACGAGCAGTACTTC. J is TRBJ2-7 and V is TRBV20-1; perhaps TRBD2 as D (6 bases). The CDR3 totals 15 residues. Germline CDR1 reads DFQATT; CDR2 reads SNEGSKA (reference sequence). V lost 5 bases, J lost 2 bases, and 19 bases lay in between.

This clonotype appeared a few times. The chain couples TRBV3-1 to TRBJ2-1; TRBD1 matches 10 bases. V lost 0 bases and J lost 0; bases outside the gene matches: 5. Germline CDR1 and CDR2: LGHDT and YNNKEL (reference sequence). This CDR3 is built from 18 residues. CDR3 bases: TGTGCCAGCAGCCAAGATAGTGGGACAGGGGCCTCCTACAATGAGCAGTTCTTC. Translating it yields CASSQDSGTGASYNEQFF.

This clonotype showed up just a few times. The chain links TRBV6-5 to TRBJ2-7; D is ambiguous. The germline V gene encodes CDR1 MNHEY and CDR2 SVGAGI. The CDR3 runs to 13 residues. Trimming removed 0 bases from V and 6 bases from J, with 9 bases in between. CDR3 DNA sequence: TGTGCCAGCAGTTACTCGACGGCAACCGAGCAGTACTTC. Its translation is CASSYSTATEQYF.

CDR3 loop: CASSMGESNEQFF. The CDR3, as DNA: TGTGCCAGTAGTATGGGGGAAAGTAATGAGCAGTTCTTC. The chain joins TRBV19 to TRBJ2-1; D tentatively fits TRBD1 or TRBD2 (5 bases each). Germline V lookup: CDR1 LNHDA, CDR2 SQIVND (reference sequence). The CDR3 sequence is 13 residues long. V lost 3 bases and J lost 7, with 10 bases in between.

The CDR3, as DNA: TGCAGTGCTACTTCCGGGATTCACTACGAGCAGTACTTC. Encoded protein: CSATSGIHYEQYF. This sequence joins TRBV20-1 and TRBJ2-7, with a tentative D call TRBD2 (5 bases). Germline loops: CDR1 DFQATT, CDR2 SNEGSKA (reference sequence). V lost 4 bases and J lost 3, with 13 bases in between. The CDR3 covers 13 residues.